Given below is one TCR beta chain in context. The sample belongs to a study of blood T cell repertoires in COVID-19. CDR3 length equals 15 residues. CDR1 and CDR2 from the germline V gene are SGHNT and YENEEA. The V end lost 5 bases, the J end lost 1 base, and 12 bases lay between the germline ends. All enrollees were about 18 to 100 years old and from approximately 25 US areas. Researchers sorted participants into cohorts using their self-reported clinical history. Using immunoSEQ multiplex PCR, the repertoire was profiled, and TCRdb retains in-frame clones only, with some absent. The table records around 250,000 clones, 65% to 90% of them present only once.

The sequence was obtained from a young man who had recovered from COVID-19. The chain is built from TRBV11-3 and TRBJ2-1; D is perhaps TRBD2 (6 bases). The source material was PBMCs or T cells enriched from blood (not recorded which). Here the CDR3 DNA reads TGTGCCAGCAGCCCGGGGGTCCAGTCCTACAATGAGCAGTTCTTC. Its protein is CASSPGVQSYNEQFF.